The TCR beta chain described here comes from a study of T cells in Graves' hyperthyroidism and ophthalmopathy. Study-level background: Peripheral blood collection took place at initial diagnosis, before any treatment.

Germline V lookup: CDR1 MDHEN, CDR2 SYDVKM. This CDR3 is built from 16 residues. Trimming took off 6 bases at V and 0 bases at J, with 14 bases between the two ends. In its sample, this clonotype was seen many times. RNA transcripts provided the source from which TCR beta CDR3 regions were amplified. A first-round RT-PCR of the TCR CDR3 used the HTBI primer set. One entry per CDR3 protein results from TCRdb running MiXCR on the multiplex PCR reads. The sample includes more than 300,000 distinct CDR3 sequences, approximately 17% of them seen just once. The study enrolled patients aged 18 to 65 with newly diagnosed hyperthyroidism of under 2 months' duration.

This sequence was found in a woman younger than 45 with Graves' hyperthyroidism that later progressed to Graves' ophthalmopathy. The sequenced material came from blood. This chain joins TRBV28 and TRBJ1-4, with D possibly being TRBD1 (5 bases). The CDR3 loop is CASSLMGTATNEKLFF. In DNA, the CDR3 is TGTGCCAGCAGCCTTATGGGGACTGCAACTAATGAAAAACTGTTTTTT. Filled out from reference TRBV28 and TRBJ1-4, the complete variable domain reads DVKVTQSSRYLVKRTGEKVFLECVQDMDHENMFWYRQDPGLGLRLIYFSYDVKMKEKGDIPEGYSVSREKKERFSLILESASTNQTSMYLCASSLMGTATNEKLFFGSGTQLSVL.